This T cell receptor (beta chain) is drawn from a study of synovial regulatory T cells in juvenile arthritis. The V gene's germline CDR1 is LNHDA and CDR2 SQIVND (reference sequence). The CDR3 sequence is 11 residues long. Nucleotide data are not available. Frequency places this clone as medium-sized. The synovial samples were synovial fluid, paired with peripheral blood from each active arthritis patient. Donors were around 10 juvenile idiopathic arthritis patients with active disease. Synovial and blood Treg cells had comparable FOXP3 TSDR demethylation. TCRdb keeps only in-frame clones here, not all; method: immunoSEQ multiplex PCR. The sample has roughly 2,200 clones, and its top ten clones hold roughly 13%.

The TCR sequence derives from a donor under 30 with juvenile idiopathic arthritis. The rearrangement links TRBV19 to TRBJ2-7. Sample: Treg cells from the synovium. This CDR3 reads CASSIGYEQYF.